This T cell receptor (beta chain) stems from a study of T cell responses to AZD1222 COVID-19 vaccine. Trimming took 5 bases from V and 3 from J, leaving 16 bases between them. The germline V gene has CDR1 MDHEN and CDR2 SYDVKM. This CDR3 spans 15 amino acids. Whole-study results and caveats: Without day 14 samples, only post-peak T cell repertoires were studied. Spike was spanned by vaccine-associated CD4 TCRs, which were dominant at 160-218 and 743-854.

Concerning this clone itself: No antigen is known for it.

The table came from immunoSEQ multiplex PCR; TCRdb's copy has only in-frame clones and leaves some out. The data hold roughly 120,000 clones, with more than 75% observed a single time. Second-dose schedules of about 4 or about 12 weeks were combined. The V call is TRBV28, the J call TRBJ1-1, with D tentatively TRBD1 (6 bases). The material sequenced was peripheral blood, taken 28 days after the second AZD1222 dose. This sequence originates from an adult who received the AZD1222 COVID-19 vaccine. The CDR3 sequence: CASSPYRAGDTEAFF. For the CDR3, the DNA is TGTGCCAGCAGTCCATACAGGGCGGGGGACACTGAAGCTTTCTTT.